The clone carrying this TCR beta chain came up a few times. Its antigen is currently unknown. This entry is derived from a study of cytomegalovirus exposure and HLA in healthy donors. The PCR contained 60 Vbeta and 13 Jbeta primers. TCRdb keeps only in-frame clones here, not all; method: immunoSEQ multiplex PCR. The sample includes about 120,000 clones, 15% of them seen just once. The CDR3 covers 17 residues. V was pared by 2 bases and J by 2 bases, with 13 bases between. Study-level findings and limits: An analysis that was carried out later associated fewer than 20,000 TCR beta sequences with HLA alleles at 0.05 false discovery rate. The records held CMV serostatus as the only immune exposure information. Later on, an analysis showed TCR association rates differing by HLA locus, with DRB1 the most and HLA-C the fewest.

The sample was PBMCs. The receptor comes from a woman between 18 and 30 years old in good health and CMV-seronegative. The chain links TRBV23-1 to TRBJ2-6; weak D call: TRBD1 (7 bases). TRBV23-1 is an ORF, with its function uncertain. The CDR3 DNA reads as TGCGCCAGCAGTCAAGGTAGCAGGGGGGCTGGGGCCAACGTCCTGACTTTC. This codes for CASSQGSRGAGANVLTF.